A single sample is the source of the 12 T cell receptor beta chains below, sequenced in a study of CD8 T cells in Susac syndrome. RNA in amounts of roughly 0.45 to 1 ug was reverse transcribed with random hexamers. TCRdb ran MiXCR on the immunoSEQ multiplex PCR reads and lists one entry per CDR3 protein. The sample contains 200,000 to 250,000 distinct CDR3 sequences, 85% to 95% of which appear only once. Sequenced: CD4+ T cells from PBMCs. The receptors were sampled from a human donor with Susac syndrome.

The rearrangement uses TRBV11-2 and TRBJ2-4; D remains unclear. V shed 3 bases and J shed 8 bases, with 11 bases lying between them. Germline V gene sequence: CDR1 SGHAT, CDR2 FQNNGV. CDR3 length: 13 amino acids. CDR3 nucleotides: TGTGCCAGCAGCTTTTCGCCGGTGGACATTCAGTACTTC. Translating gives CASSFSPVDIQYF. The full variable domain, in which reference TRBV11-2 and TRBJ2-4 provide the parts outside the CDR3, is EAGVAQSPRYKIIEKRQSVAFWCNPISGHATLYWYQQILGQGPKLLIQFQNNGVVDDSQLPKDRFSAERLKGVDSTLKIQPAKLEDSAVYLCASSFSPVDIQYFGAGTRLSVL.

V and J are TRBV28 and TRBJ2-3; 10 bases line up with TRBD1. Germline trimming cut 2 bases from V and 8 bases from J; bases unmatched to any gene: 4. CDR1 is MDHEN, CDR2 SYDVKM, per germline. CDR3 length: 14 residues. The CDR3 is CASSLGTGARTQYF. CDR3 nucleotide sequence: TGTGCCAGCAGTTTAGGGACAGGGGCCCGTACGCAGTATTTT.

The chain employs TRBV20-1 and TRBJ2-7, with D possibly TRBD1 on 6 matching bases. This CDR3 contains 15 residues. The V gene lost 6 bases and the J gene lost 5 bases, with 23 bases spanning the gap. Germline CDR1 DFQATT, CDR2 SNEGSKA (reference sequence). In DNA, the CDR3 is TGCAGTGCCCCACCGGAAAGGGGGTATTCGGACGAGCAGTACTTC. The encoded protein is CSAPPERGYSDEQYF.

V usage is TRBV20-1 and J usage is TRBJ2-5; 7 bases match TRBD2. There are 16 residues in the CDR3. V lost 6 bases to trimming and J lost 2 bases; unmatched junction nucleotides: 15. CDR1 is DFQATT and CDR2 is SNEGSKA in the germline V gene (reference sequence). The CDR3 loop is CSAIGGTATFQETQYF. Written as DNA, the CDR3 is TGCAGTGCGATCGGGGGGACCGCAACATTTCAAGAGACCCAGTACTTC.

The chain combines TRBV2 with TRBJ2-5, with D possibly TRBD1 on 5 matching bases. CDR1 is SNHLY and CDR2 is FYNNEI in the germline V gene. Trimming stripped 8 bases from V and 5 bases from J, with 18 bases between. This CDR3 comprises 14 residues. The CDR3 reads CASAPKGLGETQYF. The CDR3 nucleotides are TGTGCCAGCGCCCCTAAGGGGCTCGGGGAGACCCAGTACTTC. The variable domain in full, with the rest retrieved from reference TRBV2 and TRBJ2-5, is EPEVTQTPSHQVTQMGQEVILRCVPISNHLYFYWYRQILGQKVEFLVSFYNNEISEKSEIFDDQFSVERPDGSNFTLKIRSTKLEDSAMYFCASAPKGLGETQYFGPGTRLLVL.

CDR3 nucleotide sequence: TGTGCCAGTAGTATTTCGGTGACGAGCTACGAGCAGTACTTC. Residues: CASSISVTSYEQYF. The V gene is TRBV19, the J gene TRBJ2-7; D gene uncertain. The length of the CDR3 is 14 residues. The germline V gene encodes CDR1 LNHDA and CDR2 SQIVND (reference sequence). V lost 3 bases to trimming and J lost 3 bases, with 12 bases between them. Looking up the rest from reference TRBV19 and TRBJ2-7 gives the full variable domain: DGGITQSPKYLFRKEGQNVTLSCEQNLNHDAMYWYRQDPGQGLRLIYYSQIVNDFQKGDIAEGYSVSREKKESFPLTVTSAQKNPTAFYLCASSISVTSYEQYFGPGTRLTVT.

This chain joins TRBV6-2 or TRBV6-3 and TRBJ1-6; D unresolved. V lost 0 bases to trimming and J lost 7 bases, with 10 bases between them. This CDR3 spans 15 amino acids. Germline assignment: CDR1 MNHEY and CDR2 SVGEGT. The CDR3 DNA reads TGTGCCAGCAGTTACTCGAGGCGAGAAAATTCACCCCTCCACTTT. It specifies CASSYSRRENSPLHF.

This clonotype was counted once. This chain uses TRBV5-6 with TRBJ1-1; 7 bases are shared with TRBD1. This CDR3 comprises 15 residues. Germline-derived CDR1 and CDR2 are SGHDT and YYEEEE. V was clipped by 1 base and J by 1 base; unmatched bases: 4. The CDR3 DNA sequence: TGTGCCAGCAGCTTGATGGACAGGCCGAACACTGAAGCTTTCTTT. It yields the protein CASSLMDRPNTEAFF.

This chain joins TRBV5-1 and TRBJ1-6, with D unclear. There are 17 residues in the CDR3. V gave up 4 bases and J gave up 0 bases, with 14 bases separating them. Germline V gene data show CDR1 as SGHRS and CDR2 as YFSETQ. For the CDR3, the DNA is TGCGCCAGCAGCCCCACACCCGTGAGCTCCTATAATTCACCCCTCCACTTT. Protein sequence: CASSPTPVSSYNSPLHF.

The CDR3 reads CSGGTVNTEAFF. CDR3 in DNA: TGCAGCGGAGGGACAGTGAACACTGAAGCTTTCTTT. The rearrangement links TRBV29-1 to TRBJ1-1; 7 bases map to TRBD1. J was trimmed by 0 bases and V by 7 bases; bases with no gene match: 2. CDR3 length: 12 residues. Per germline, CDR1 SQVTM and CDR2 ANQGSEA. The variable domain in full, completed from reference TRBV29-1 and TRBJ1-1, reads SAVISQKPSRDICQRGTSLTIQCQVDSQVTMMFWYRQQPGQSLTLIATANQGSEATYESGFVIDKFPISRPNLTFSTLTVSNMSPEDSSIYLCSGGTVNTEAFFGQGTRLTVV.

This clonotype was seen once. This rearrangement joins TRBV9 to TRBJ1-6; 7 nucleotides align to TRBD1. Unmatched junction bases numbered 2, after V lost 0 bases and J lost 8 bases. CDR3 length: 14 amino acids. Germline V gene data show CDR1 as SGDLS and CDR2 as YYNGEE. DNA of the CDR3: TGTGCCAGCAGCGTAGAACAGGGGTATTCACCCCTCCACTTT. Residues: CASSVEQGYSPLHF.

This clonotype has a handful of counts. The chain combines TRBV10-3 with TRBJ2-2; the match to TRBD1 covers 10 bases. There are 16 residues in the CDR3. Per the germline V gene, CDR1 is ENHRY and CDR2 is SYGVKD. The V gene end was trimmed by 3 bases and the J gene end by 4 bases; junction bases not matched to a gene: 5. The CDR3 DNA sequence: TGTGCCATCAGTGAAAAACGGACAGGGGGCACCGGGGAGCTGTTTTTT. This gives the protein CAISEKRTGGTGELFF.